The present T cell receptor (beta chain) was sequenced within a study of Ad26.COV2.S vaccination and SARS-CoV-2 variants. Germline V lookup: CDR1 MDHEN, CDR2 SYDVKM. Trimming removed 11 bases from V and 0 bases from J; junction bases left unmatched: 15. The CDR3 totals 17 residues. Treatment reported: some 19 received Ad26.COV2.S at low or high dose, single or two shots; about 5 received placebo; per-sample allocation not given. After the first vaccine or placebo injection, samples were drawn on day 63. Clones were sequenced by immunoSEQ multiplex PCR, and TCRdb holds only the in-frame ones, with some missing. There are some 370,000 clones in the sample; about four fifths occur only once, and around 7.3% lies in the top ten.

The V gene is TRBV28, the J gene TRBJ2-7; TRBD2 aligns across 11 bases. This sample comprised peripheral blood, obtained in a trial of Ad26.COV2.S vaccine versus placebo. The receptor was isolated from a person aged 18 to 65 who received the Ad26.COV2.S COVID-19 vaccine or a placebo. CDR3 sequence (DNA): TGTGCCTCAAGTTTAGTACTAGCGGGAGTGAGCTCCTACGAGCAGTACTTC. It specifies CASSLVLAGVSSYEQYF.